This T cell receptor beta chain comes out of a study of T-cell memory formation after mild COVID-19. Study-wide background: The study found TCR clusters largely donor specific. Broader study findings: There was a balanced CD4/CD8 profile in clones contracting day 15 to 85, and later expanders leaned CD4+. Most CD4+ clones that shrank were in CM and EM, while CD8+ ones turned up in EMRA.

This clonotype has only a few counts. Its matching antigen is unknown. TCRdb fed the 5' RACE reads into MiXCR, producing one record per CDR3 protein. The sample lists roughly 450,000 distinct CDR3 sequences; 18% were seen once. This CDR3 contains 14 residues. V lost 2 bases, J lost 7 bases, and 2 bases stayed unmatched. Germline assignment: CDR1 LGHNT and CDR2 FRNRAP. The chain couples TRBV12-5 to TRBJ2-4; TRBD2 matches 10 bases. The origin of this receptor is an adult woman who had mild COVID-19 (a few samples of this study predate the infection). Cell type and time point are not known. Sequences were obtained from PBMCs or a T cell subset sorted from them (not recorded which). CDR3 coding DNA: TGTGCTAGTGGTTTGAGCGGGGGGGCCAACATTCAGTACTTC. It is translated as CASGLSGGANIQYF. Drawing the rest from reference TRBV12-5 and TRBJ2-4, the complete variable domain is DARVTQTPRHKVTEMGQEVTMRCQPILGHNTVFWYRQTMMQGLELLAYFRNRAPLDDSGMPKDRFSAEMPDATLATLKIQPSEPRDSAVYFCASGLSGGANIQYFGAGTRLSVL.